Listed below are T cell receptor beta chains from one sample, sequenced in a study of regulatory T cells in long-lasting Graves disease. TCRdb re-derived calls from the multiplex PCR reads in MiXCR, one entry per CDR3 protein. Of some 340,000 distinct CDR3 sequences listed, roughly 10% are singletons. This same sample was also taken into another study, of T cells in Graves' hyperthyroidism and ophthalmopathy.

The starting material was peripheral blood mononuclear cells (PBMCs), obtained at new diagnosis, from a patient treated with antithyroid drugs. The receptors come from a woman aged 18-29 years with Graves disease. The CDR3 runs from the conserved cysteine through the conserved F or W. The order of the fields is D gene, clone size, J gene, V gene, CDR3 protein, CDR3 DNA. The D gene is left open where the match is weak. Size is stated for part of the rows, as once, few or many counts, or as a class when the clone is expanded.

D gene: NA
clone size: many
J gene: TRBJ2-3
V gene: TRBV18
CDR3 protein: CASSLARGEGAPDTQYF
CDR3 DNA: TGTGCCAGCTCCCTCGCAAGAGGGGAGGGGGCCCCAGATACGCAGTATTTT

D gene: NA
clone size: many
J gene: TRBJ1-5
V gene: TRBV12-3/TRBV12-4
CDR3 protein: CASSLRRGEIGNQPQHF
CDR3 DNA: TGTGCCAGCAGCTTACGCAGGGGAGAAATTGGCAATCAGCCCCAGCATTTT

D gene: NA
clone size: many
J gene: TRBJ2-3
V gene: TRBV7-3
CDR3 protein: CASSPETPNLSTDTQYF
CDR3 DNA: TGTGCCAGCAGCCCCGAGACTCCAAATCTAAGCACAGATACGCAGTATTTT

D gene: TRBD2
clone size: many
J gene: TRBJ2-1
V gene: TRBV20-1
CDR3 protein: CSAGLVYNEQFF
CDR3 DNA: TGCAGTGCGGGACTAGTTTACAATGAGCAGTTCTTC

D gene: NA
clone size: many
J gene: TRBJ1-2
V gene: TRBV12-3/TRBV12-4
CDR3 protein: CASSRQGYTF
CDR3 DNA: TGTGCCAGCAGCCGGCAGGGCTACACCTTC

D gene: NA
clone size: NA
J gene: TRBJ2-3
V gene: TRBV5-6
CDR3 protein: CASSPEGPGLRTDTQYF
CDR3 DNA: TGTGCCAGCAGCCCCGAGGGCCCGGGACTTCGCACAGATACGCAGTATTTT

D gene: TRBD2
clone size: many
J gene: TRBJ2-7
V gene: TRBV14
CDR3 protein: CASSRTLAAGGYEQYF
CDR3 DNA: TGTGCCAGCAGCCGGACCCTAGCGGCCGGCGGGTACGAGCAGTACTTC

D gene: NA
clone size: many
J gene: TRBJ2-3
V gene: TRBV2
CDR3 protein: CASTHRWIGGLTDTQYF
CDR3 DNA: TGTGCCAGCACCCATCGGTGGATAGGAGGCCTCACAGATACGCAGTATTTT

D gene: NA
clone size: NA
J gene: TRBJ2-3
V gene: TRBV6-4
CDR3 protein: CASSVSPNTDTQYF
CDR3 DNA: TGTGCCAGCAGTGTTTCACCAAACACAGATACGCAGTATTTT

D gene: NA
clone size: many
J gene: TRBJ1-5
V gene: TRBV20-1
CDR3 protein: CSARDPYNQPQHF
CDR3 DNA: TGCAGTGCTAGAGATCCATACAATCAGCCCCAGCATTTT

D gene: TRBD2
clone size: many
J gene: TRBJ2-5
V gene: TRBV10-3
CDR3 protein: CAISERRAGGETQYF
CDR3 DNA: TGTGCCATCAGTGAGAGGAGGGCGGGGGGAGAGACCCAGTACTTC

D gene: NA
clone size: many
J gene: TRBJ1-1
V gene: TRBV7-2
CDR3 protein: CASSSHPGRAVRNTEAFF
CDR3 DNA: TGTGCCAGCAGCTCCCACCCGGGAAGGGCAGTGAGGAACACTGAAGCTTTCTTT

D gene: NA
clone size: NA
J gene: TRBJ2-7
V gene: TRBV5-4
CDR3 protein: CASSLTQGSGYEQYF
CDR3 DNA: TGTGCCAGCAGCTTGACCCAGGGGTCTGGTTACGAGCAGTACTTC

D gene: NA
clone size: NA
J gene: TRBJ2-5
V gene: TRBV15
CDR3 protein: CATSREETQYF
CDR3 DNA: TGTGCCACCAGCAGAGAGGAGACCCAGTACTTC

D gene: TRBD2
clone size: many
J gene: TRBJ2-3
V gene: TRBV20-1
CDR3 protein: CSASLAGVNTSTDTQYF
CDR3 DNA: TGCAGTGCTAGTCTCGCGGGAGTGAACACTAGCACAGATACGCAGTATTTT

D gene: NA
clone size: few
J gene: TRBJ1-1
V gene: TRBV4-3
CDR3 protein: CASSQDWSQLGTEAFF
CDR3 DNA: TGCGCCAGCAGCCAAGATTGGAGTCAGTTGGGGACTGAAGCTTTCTTT

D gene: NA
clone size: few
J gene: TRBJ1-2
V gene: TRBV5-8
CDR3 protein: CASSFQGTLWGYTF
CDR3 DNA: TGTGCCAGCAGCTTTCAGGGGACTCTTTGGGGCTACACCTTC

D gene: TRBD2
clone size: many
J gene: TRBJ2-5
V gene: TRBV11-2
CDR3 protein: CASSLAGGRWETQYF
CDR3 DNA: TGTGCCAGCAGCCTAGCGGGGGGGAGATGGGAGACCCAGTACTTC

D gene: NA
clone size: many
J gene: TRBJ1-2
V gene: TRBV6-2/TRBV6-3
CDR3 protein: CASSEARTAYGYTF
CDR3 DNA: TGTGCCAGCAGTGAAGCTAGGACAGCCTATGGCTACACCTTC

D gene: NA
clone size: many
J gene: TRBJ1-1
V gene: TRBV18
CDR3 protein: CASSPQVNTEAFF
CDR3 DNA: TGTGCCAGCAGTCCCCAAGTCAACACTGAAGCTTTCTTT

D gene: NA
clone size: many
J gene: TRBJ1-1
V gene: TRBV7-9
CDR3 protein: CASSHGRGANTEAFF
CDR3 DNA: TGTGCCAGCAGCCACGGAAGGGGCGCAAACACTGAAGCTTTCTTT

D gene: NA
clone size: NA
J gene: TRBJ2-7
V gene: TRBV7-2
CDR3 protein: CASSPDRHEQYF
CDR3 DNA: TGTGCCAGCAGCCCTGACAGACACGAGCAGTACTTC

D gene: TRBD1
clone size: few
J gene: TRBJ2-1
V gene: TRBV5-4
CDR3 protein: CASPSLRGPFNEQFF
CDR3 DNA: TGTGCCAGCCCCTCCCTAAGGGGGCCGTTCAATGAGCAGTTCTTC

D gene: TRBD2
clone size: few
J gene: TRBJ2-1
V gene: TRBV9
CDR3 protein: CASSVSTSGVVEQFF
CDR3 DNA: TGTGCCAGCAGCGTATCCACTAGCGGGGTAGTTGAGCAGTTCTTC

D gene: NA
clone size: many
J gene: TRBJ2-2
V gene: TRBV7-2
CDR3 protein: CASSPDALPGGGELFF
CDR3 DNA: TGTGCCAGCAGCCCGGATGCGCTGCCGGGTGGCGGGGAGCTGTTTTTT

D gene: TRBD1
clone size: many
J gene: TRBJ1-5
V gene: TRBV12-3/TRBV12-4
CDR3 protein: CASNRGSGEPQHF
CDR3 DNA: TGTGCCAGCAACAGGGGGTCAGGGGAGCCCCAGCATTTT

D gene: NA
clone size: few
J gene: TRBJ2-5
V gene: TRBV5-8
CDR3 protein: CASSLSFETQYF
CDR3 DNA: TGTGCCAGCAGCTTGTCCTTCGAGACCCAGTACTTC

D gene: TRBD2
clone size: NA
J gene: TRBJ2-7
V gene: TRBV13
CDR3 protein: CASSFSGTSSYEQYF
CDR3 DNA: TGTGCCAGCAGCTTCTCCGGGACTAGTTCCTACGAGCAGTACTTC

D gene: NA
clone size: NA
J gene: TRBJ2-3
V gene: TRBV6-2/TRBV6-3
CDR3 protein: CASRPGFSTDTQYF
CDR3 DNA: TGTGCCAGCCGGCCGGGTTTTAGCACAGATACGCAGTATTTT

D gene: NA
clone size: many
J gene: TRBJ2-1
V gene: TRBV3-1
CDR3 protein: CASSHGGGEQFF
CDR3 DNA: TGTGCCAGCAGCCACGGGGGCGGTGAGCAGTTCTTC

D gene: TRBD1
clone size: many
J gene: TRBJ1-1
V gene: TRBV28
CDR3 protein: CASSPTGLNTEAFF
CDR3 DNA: TGTGCCAGCAGTCCGACAGGGCTTAACACTGAAGCTTTCTTT

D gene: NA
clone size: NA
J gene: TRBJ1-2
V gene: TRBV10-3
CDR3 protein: CAITEGNANYGYTF
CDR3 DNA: TGTGCCATCACAGAGGGAAACGCTAACTATGGCTACACCTTC